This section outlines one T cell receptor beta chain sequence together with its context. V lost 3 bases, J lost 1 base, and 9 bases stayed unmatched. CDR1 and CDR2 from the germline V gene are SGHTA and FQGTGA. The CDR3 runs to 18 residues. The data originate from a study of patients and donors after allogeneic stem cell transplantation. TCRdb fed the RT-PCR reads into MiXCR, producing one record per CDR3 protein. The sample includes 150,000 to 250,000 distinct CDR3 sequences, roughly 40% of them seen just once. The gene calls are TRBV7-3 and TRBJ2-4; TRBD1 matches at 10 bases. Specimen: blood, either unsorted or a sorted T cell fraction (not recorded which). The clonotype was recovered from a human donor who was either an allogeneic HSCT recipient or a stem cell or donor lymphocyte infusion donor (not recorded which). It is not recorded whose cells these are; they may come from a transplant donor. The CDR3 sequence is CASSFHRDRGYAKNIQYF. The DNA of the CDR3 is TGTGCCAGCAGCTTTCATAGGGACAGGGGATATGCCAAAAACATTCAGTACTTC. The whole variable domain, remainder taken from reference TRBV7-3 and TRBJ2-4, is GAGVSQTPSNKVTEKGKYVELRCDPISGHTALYWYRQSLGQGPEFLIYFQGTGAADDSGLPNDRFFAVRPEGSVSTLKIQRTERGDSAVYLCASSFHRDRGYAKNIQYFGAGTRLSVL.